This T cell receptor (beta chain) was profiled in a study of a mutant IDH1 vaccine in newly diagnosed glioma. In the study overall: Vaccination started 4-6 weeks after radiotherapy alone, or with temozolomide cycles.

This clone has only a few counts. Antigen specificity is unknown. This CDR3 has 13 amino acids. The germline gives CDR1 LNHNV, CDR2 YYDKDF (reference sequence). The V end was cut by 3 bases, the J end by 4 bases, with 9 bases between. Sequencing used immunoSEQ multiplex PCR; TCRdb keeps in-frame clones, though not all of them. The table lists approximately 50,000 clones, 65% to 85% of them singletons. Described time point: week 35, safety follow-up. Every vaccination contained 300 ug of the mutant IDH1 20-mer peptide and was paired with topical imiquimod. The genes are TRBV15 and TRBJ2-5; D is unclear. The TCR originated in a man in his forties with glioma. This material consisted of PBMCs, taken from a glioma patient whose treatment included an IDH1 peptide vaccine. CDR3 residues: CATSRGLSETQYF. The CDR3 DNA reads as TGTGCCACCAGCAGGGGGTTGTCAGAGACCCAGTACTTC.